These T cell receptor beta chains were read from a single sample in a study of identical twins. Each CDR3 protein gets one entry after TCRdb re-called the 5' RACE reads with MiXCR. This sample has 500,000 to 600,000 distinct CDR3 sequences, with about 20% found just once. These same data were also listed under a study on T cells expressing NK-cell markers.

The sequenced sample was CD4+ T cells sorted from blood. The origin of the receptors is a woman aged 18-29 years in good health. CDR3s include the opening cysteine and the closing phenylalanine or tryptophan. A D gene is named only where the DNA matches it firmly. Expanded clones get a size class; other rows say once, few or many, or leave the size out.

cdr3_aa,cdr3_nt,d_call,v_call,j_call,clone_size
CASSPDSTEAFF,TGTGCCAGCAGCCCGGACAGCACTGAAGCTTTCTTT,.,TRBV11-2,TRBJ1-1,many
CASSPTLSANINEQFF,TGTGCCAGCAGTCCAACATTATCGGCTAACATCAATGAGCAGTTCTTC,.,TRBV7-8,TRBJ2-1,few
CASSYATGGNQPQHF,TGTGCCAGCAGTTACGCCACAGGGGGGAATCAGCCCCAGCATTTT,TRBD1,TRBV6-2/TRBV6-3,TRBJ1-5,.
CAISEGTENNQPQHF,TGTGCCATCAGTGAAGGGACAGAAAATAATCAGCCCCAGCATTTT,TRBD1,TRBV10-3,TRBJ1-5,few
CASSRGGAGTDTQYF,TGCGCCAGCAGCCGGGGGGGAGCTGGCACAGATACGCAGTATTTT,TRBD2,TRBV5-1,TRBJ2-3,.
CASSLASFRGRGGELFF,TGTGCCAGCAGCTTGGCCTCATTCAGGGGGCGCGGCGGGGAGCTGTTTTTT,TRBD1,TRBV5-4,TRBJ2-2,.
CASRGDRGRTEAFF,TGTGCCAGCAGAGGAGACAGGGGAAGGACTGAAGCTTTCTTT,TRBD1,TRBV12-3/TRBV12-4,TRBJ1-1,few
CASRSGQGDYNEQFF,TGTGCCAGCAGATCGGGACAGGGAGACTACAATGAGCAGTTCTTC,TRBD1,TRBV12-3/TRBV12-4,TRBJ2-1,.
CASSLLGIYEQFF,TGCGCCAGCAGCTTGTTGGGGATCTATGAGCAGTTCTTC,.,TRBV5-1,TRBJ2-1,.
CASSEGRVNTEAFF,TGTGCCAGCAGTGAAGGGAGGGTGAACACTGAAGCTTTCTTT,.,TRBV12-3/TRBV12-4,TRBJ1-1,.
CSAGRLAVLSYEQYF,TGCAGTGCTGGCAGACTAGCGGTGCTATCCTACGAGCAGTACTTC,TRBD2,TRBV20-1,TRBJ2-7,few
CASSLRDRWNYGYTF,TGTGCCAGCAGCTTAAGGGACAGGTGGAACTATGGCTACACCTTC,TRBD1,TRBV7-9,TRBJ1-2,.
CSARQTSGSYNEQFF,TGCAGTGCTAGACAGACTAGCGGGAGCTACAATGAGCAGTTCTTC,TRBD2,TRBV20-1,TRBJ2-1,.
CASSQAGSPENIQYF,TGCGCCAGCAGCCAAGCTGGATCGCCTGAAAACATTCAGTACTTC,.,TRBV4-1,TRBJ2-4,.
CASSLQRDGYTF,TGTGCCAGCAGTTTACAACGGGATGGCTACACCTTC,.,TRBV28,TRBJ1-2,few
CAISESSLKVNEQFF,TGTGCCATCAGTGAGTCAAGTCTGAAAGTGAATGAGCAGTTCTTC,.,TRBV10-3,TRBJ2-1,few
CATLTTDSPTDTQYF,TGTGCCACCTTAACGACTGACTCTCCTACAGATACGCAGTATTTT,.,TRBV5-4,TRBJ2-3,few
CASSQGFGEADTQYF,TGTGCCAGCAGCCAAGGGTTCGGGGAGGCAGATACGCAGTATTTT,.,TRBV3-1,TRBJ2-3,once
CASSQDRKSQQFF,TGTGCCAGCAGCCAAGACCGGAAAAGCCAGCAGTTCTTC,.,TRBV14,TRBJ2-1,few
CASSRDGSGNSPLHF,TGTGCCAGCAGCCGCGACGGGTCTGGGAATTCACCCCTCCACTTT,.,TRBV7-9,TRBJ1-6,few
CASIQTSTGIQYF,TGTGCCAGCATACAGACTTCGACGGGCATTCAGTACTTC,.,TRBV6-1,TRBJ2-4,.
CASSLAAGAGEETQYF,TGTGCCAGCAGCTTAGCTGCAGGGGCGGGTGAGGAGACCCAGTACTTC,.,TRBV7-2,TRBJ2-5,few
CATSRLTGGWEKLFF,TGTGCCACCAGCAGATTGACAGGGGGTTGGGAAAAACTGTTTTTT,TRBD1,TRBV15,TRBJ1-4,.
CASSLLPGGSYEQYF,TGTGCCAGCAGCTTATTACCGGGGGGATCCTACGAGCAGTACTTC,TRBD2,TRBV7-3,TRBJ2-7,few
CASSGRQTWGQETQYF,TGTGCCAGCAGCGGAAGACAGACATGGGGCCAAGAGACCCAGTACTTC,.,TRBV9,TRBJ2-5,few
CSARGIIYEQYF,TGCAGTGCTAGGGGGATCATCTACGAGCAGTACTTC,.,TRBV20-1,TRBJ2-7,.
CSASAPGRGAGNTEAFF,TGCAGTGCTAGCGCCCCAGGCAGGGGCGCAGGGAACACTGAAGCTTTCTTT,.,TRBV20-1,TRBJ1-1,.
CASSQAGGSYNEQFF,TGTGCCAGCAGCCAAGCGGGCGGGTCCTACAATGAGCAGTTCTTC,.,TRBV3-1,TRBJ2-1,many
CASSQARIGNEQFF,TGCGCCAGCAGCCAAGCCCGTATTGGCAATGAGCAGTTCTTC,.,TRBV4-3,TRBJ2-1,many
CASSLRRLAGGLVNTDTQYF,TGTGCCAGCAGCTTAAGGCGGCTAGCGGGGGGCCTCGTCAACACAGATACGCAGTATTTT,TRBD2,TRBV11-2,TRBJ2-3,few
CATSRHYSGANVLTF,TGTGCCACCAGCAGACACTACTCTGGGGCCAACGTCCTGACTTTC,.,TRBV15,TRBJ2-6,.
CASSSTGGTDTQYF,TGTGCCAGCAGTTCCACGGGGGGCACAGATACGCAGTATTTT,.,TRBV6-5,TRBJ2-3,many
CASSQGQGSAEAFF,TGTGCCAGCAGCCAAGGACAGGGTAGTGCTGAAGCTTTCTTT,TRBD1,TRBV3-1,TRBJ1-1,.
CASISNLFGEQFF,TGTGCCAGCATCTCTAACCTTTTTGGTGAGCAGTTCTTC,.,TRBV25-1,TRBJ2-1,.
CSVARGTDPTSGERFF,.,.,TRBV29-1,TRBJ2-2,.
CSARPGGSSYNEQFF,TGCAGTGCTAGACCTGGGGGCAGTTCCTACAATGAGCAGTTCTTC,.,TRBV20-1,TRBJ2-1,many
CASSQILAKNIQYF,TGTGCCAGCAGTCAGATTTTGGCCAAAAACATTCAGTACTTC,.,TRBV11-2,TRBJ2-4,.
CASSLGYDNEQFF,TGTGCCAGCAGTTTAGGGTACGACAATGAGCAGTTCTTC,.,TRBV12-3/TRBV12-4,TRBJ2-1,.
CASSLVANEQYF,TGTGCCAGCAGCCTTGTGGCGAACGAGCAGTACTTC,.,TRBV12-3/TRBV12-4,TRBJ2-7,.
CASSWNRGVHEQYF,TGTGCCAGCAGTTGGAACAGGGGGGTCCACGAGCAGTACTTC,TRBD1,TRBV6-2/TRBV6-3,TRBJ2-7,few
CSAILAGVTDTQYF,TGCAGTGCTATCCTAGCGGGGGTCACAGATACGCAGTATTTT,TRBD2,TRBV20-1,TRBJ2-3,.
CASSLWGTGEQYF,TGTGCCAGCAGTTTATGGGGGACCGGCGAGCAGTACTTC,.,TRBV12-3/TRBV12-4,TRBJ2-7,.
CASSTRLVRGQALFCEQYF,TGTGCCAGCAGCACGCGTTTGGTCAGAGGACAGGCTCTGTTCTGCGAGCAGTACTTC,.,TRBV21-1,TRBJ2-7,few
CASSRKVGADTQYF,TGTGCCAGCAGTCGAAAAGTGGGCGCAGATACGCAGTATTTT,.,TRBV12-3/TRBV12-4,TRBJ2-3,few
CASREDRGPQYF,TGCGCCAGCCGAGAGGACAGGGGGCCTCAGTACTTC,TRBD1,TRBV5-1,TRBJ2-7,.
CASSFRGRYTDTQYF,TGTGCCAGCAGCTTTCGTGGTCGATACACAGATACGCAGTATTTT,.,TRBV5-5,TRBJ2-3,.
CASSRLGQTIYEQYF,TGTGCCAGCAGCCGGTTGGGACAGACAATCTACGAGCAGTACTTC,TRBD1,TRBV3-1,TRBJ2-7,few
CASSYPGERAEAFF,TGTGCCAGCAGTTACCCGGGGGAGCGGGCTGAAGCTTTCTTT,.,TRBV6-5,TRBJ1-1,.
CASSLEGQTDTQYF,TGCGCCAGCAGCTTGGAAGGACAGACAGATACGCAGTATTTT,.,TRBV5-1,TRBJ2-3,many
CASSGLSSYNEQFF,TGCGCCAGCAGCGGGCTCAGCTCCTACAATGAGCAGTTCTTC,.,TRBV5-1,TRBJ2-1,.
CASRPLGNEQFF,TGTGCCAGCAGACCCCTGGGGAATGAGCAGTTCTTC,.,TRBV12-3/TRBV12-4,TRBJ2-1,few
CASRGLVDTEAFF,TGCGCCAGCAGGGGATTAGTGGACACTGAAGCTTTCTTT,.,TRBV10-1,TRBJ1-1,few
CASSVGQGTSGNTIYF,TGTGCCAGCAGCGTTGGACAGGGGACCTCTGGAAACACCATATATTTT,TRBD1,TRBV9,TRBJ1-3,.
CSVEALAKNIQYF,TGCAGCGTTGAGGCTTTAGCCAAAAACATTCAGTACTTC,.,TRBV29-1,TRBJ2-4,few
CASSLTLAGGPGANVLTF,TGTGCCAGCAGCTTAACACTAGCGGGGGGGCCTGGGGCCAACGTCCTGACTTTC,TRBD2,TRBV7-3,TRBJ2-6,.
CASSSRLAGGEQYF,TGTGCCAGCTCATCTAGACTAGCGGGAGGGGAGCAGTACTTC,TRBD2,TRBV18,TRBJ2-7,.
CASRDRSNSPLHF,TGTGCCAGCCGAGACAGATCTAATTCACCCCTCCACTTT,.,TRBV7-2,TRBJ1-6,few
CASSFPGRDGYTF,TGCGCCAGCAGCTTCCCAGGGAGGGATGGCTACACCTTC,.,TRBV5-1,TRBJ1-2,many
CASSLDTSTDTQYF,TGTGCCAGCAGCTTAGACACTAGCACAGATACGCAGTATTTT,.,TRBV7-9,TRBJ2-3,few